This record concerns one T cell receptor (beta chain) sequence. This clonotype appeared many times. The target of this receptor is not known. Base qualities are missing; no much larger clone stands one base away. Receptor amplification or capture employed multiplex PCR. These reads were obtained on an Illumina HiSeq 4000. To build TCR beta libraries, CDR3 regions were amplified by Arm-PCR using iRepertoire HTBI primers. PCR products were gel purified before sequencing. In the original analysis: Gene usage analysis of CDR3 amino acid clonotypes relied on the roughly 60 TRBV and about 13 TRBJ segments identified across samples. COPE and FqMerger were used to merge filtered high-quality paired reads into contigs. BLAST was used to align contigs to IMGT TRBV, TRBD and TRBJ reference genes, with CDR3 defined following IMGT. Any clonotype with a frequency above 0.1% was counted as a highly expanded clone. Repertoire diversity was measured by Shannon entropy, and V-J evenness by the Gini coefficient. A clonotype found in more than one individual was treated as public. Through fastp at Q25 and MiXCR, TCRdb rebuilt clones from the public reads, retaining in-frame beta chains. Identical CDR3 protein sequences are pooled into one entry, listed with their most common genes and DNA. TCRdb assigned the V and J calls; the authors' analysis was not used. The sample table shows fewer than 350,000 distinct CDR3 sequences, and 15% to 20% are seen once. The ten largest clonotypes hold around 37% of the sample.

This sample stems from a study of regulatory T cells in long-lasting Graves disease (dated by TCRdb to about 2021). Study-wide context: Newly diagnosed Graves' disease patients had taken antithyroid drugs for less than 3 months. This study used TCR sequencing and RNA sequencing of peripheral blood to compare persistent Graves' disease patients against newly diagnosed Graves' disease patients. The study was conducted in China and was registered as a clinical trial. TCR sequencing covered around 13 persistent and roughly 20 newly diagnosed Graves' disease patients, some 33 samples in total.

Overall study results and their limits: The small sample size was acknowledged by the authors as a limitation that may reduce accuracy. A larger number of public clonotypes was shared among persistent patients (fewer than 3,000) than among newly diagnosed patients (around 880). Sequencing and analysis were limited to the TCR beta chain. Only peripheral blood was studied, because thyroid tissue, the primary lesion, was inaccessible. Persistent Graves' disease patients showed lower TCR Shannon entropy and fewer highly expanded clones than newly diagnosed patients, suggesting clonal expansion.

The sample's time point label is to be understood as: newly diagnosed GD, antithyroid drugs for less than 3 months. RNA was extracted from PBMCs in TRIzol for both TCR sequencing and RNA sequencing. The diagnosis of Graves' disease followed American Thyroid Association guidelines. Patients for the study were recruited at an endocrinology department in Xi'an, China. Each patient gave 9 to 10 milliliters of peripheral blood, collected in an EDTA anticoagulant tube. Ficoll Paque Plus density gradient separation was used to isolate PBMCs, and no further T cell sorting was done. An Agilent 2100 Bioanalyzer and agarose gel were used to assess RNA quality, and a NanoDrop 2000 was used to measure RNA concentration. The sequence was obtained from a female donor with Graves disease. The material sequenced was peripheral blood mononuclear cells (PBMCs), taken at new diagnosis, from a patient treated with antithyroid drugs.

The CDR3 sequence is CASSTTDRGTGGELFF. DNA sequence: TGTGCCAGCAGCACCACAGACAGGGGGACCGGCGGGGAGCTGTTTTTT. The chain joins TRBV7-9 to TRBJ2-2, with 9 junctional bases fitting TRBD1. Trimming takes 5 bases off V and 7 bases off J; junction bases not matched to a gene: 11. The germline V gene (reference sequence) provides CDR1 SEHNR and CDR2 FQNEAQ. Its CDR3 holds 16 amino acids, cysteine through phenylalanine. Solely the CDR3 DNA is kept, with 48 bases framed from the first base.